Given below is one TCR beta chain in context. Data came from immunoSEQ multiplex PCR; TCRdb stores just in-frame clones and leaves some out. The sample holds some 25,000 clones, 75% to 90% seen once. The CDR3 covers 14 residues. V was clipped by 4 bases and J by 1 base; unmatched bases: 5. The V gene's germline CDR1 is SGHNT and CDR2 YYREEE (reference sequence). These data belong to a study of control samples from healthy donors and cancer patients. This chain connects TRBV5-4 to TRBJ2-7; TRBD1 matches at 7 bases. Sample: PBMCs. The sequence came from a man between 60 and 75 years old with colorectal cancer. CDR3 DNA: TGTGCCAGCAGCCGGGACAGAGCATCCTACGAGCAGTACTTC. It specifies CASSRDRASYEQYF.